What follows is one T cell receptor beta chain and its context. This record comes from a study of shared clonotypes between healthy human individuals. V was pared by 6 bases and J by 4 bases, with 9 bases between. CDR3 length: 11 residues. Germline CDR1 DFQATT, CDR2 SNEGSKA (reference sequence). The assay was run at deep level. The genomic DNA of each subset was split evenly across several immunoSEQ plates. Profiling relied on immunoSEQ multiplex PCR, and the TCRdb table lists in-frame clones only, not all of them. The sample yields around 690,000 clones, about 90% seen once. What was sequenced was memory CD8+ T cells from PBMCs. Noted subset: CD45RO+ cells pooled with CCR7-negative TemRA cells. The receptor comes from a man younger than 35 in good health. Some clones in this sample may be carry-over from other donors' samples. The V call is TRBV20-1, the J call TRBJ1-1, with D unresolved. CDR3 sequence: CSASFGTEAFF. The CDR3 DNA reads as TGCAGTGCCTCATTCGGCACTGAAGCTTTCTTT.